Following are 10 T cell receptor beta chains from one sample sequenced in a study of Graves' ophthalmopathy and Graves' hyperthyroidism. As the template, RNA transcripts were used to amplify TCR beta CDR3 regions. First-round RT-PCR with HTBI primers preceded a second-round multiplex PCR. TCRdb re-called the multiplex PCR reads with MiXCR, one entry per CDR3 protein. The data show 600,000 to 650,000 distinct CDR3 sequences, about a fifth seen once. Material: peripheral blood. The receptor set was obtained from a woman younger than 35 with stable Graves' hyperthyroidism. Some clones in this sample may be carry-over from other donors' samples.

This clonotype was detected ten times or more. V is TRBV2 and J is TRBJ2-5; 11 bases fit TRBD1. From germline, CDR1 is SNHLY and CDR2 FYNNEI. The junction had 12 bases not matched to a gene; V was cut back by 6 bases and J by 9 bases. The CDR3 has 15 residues. The CDR3 nucleotides are TGTGCCAGCAGCCAGTCGGGACAGGGGGGTTTGGCCCAGTACTTC. Protein sequence: CASSQSGQGGLAQYF.

Many counts were recorded for this clonotype. This chain connects TRBV27 to TRBJ1-2; the match to TRBD1 covers 7 bases. CDR1 MNHEY and CDR2 SMNVEV come from the germline V gene (reference sequence). V gave up 6 bases and J gave up 6 bases; unmatched junction bases: 7. The CDR3 sequence is 13 residues long. The DNA for the CDR3 is TGTGCCAGCAGAGTAGGGGGCTTCGATGGCTACACCTTC. Residues: CASRVGGFDGYTF.

This clonotype showed up just once. The chain uses TRBV4-1 and TRBJ2-7, with D hard to call. The V and J ends lost 0 bases and 6 bases respectively, with 9 bases between them. The CDR3 spans 13 residues. Germline lookup yields CDR1 MGHRA and CDR2 YSYEKL. The CDR3 here is CASSQDTPSEQYF. CDR3 DNA: TGCGCCAGCAGCCAAGATACACCATCCGAGCAGTACTTC.

This clonotype has a count of ten or more. The chain joins TRBV29-1 to TRBJ2-5, with 7 bases fitting TRBD2. Germline CDR1 reads SQVTM; CDR2 reads ANQGSEA. This CDR3 contains 15 residues. V lost 0 bases, J lost 5 bases, and 9 bases stayed unmatched. CDR3 amino acids: CSVEDGRVWGETQYF. Here the CDR3 DNA reads TGCAGCGTTGAAGATGGGAGGGTTTGGGGGGAGACCCAGTACTTC.

The sample holds many counts of this clonotype. The chain employs TRBV6-5 and TRBJ1-1, with a tentative D call TRBD1 (5 bases). This CDR3 spans 14 amino acids. V was shortened by 10 bases and J by 2 bases, with 17 bases between the two germline ends. Germline V gene data show CDR1 as MNHEY and CDR2 as SVGAGI. This CDR3 is CATGTGPTNTEAFF. The CDR3 DNA reads TGTGCCACCGGTACGGGACCTACCAACACTGAAGCTTTCTTT.

This clonotype was counted ten times or more. The V and J genes are TRBV7-3 and TRBJ2-7, with a tentative D call TRBD1 (5 bases). CDR1 and CDR2 from the germline V gene are SGHTA and FQGTGA. The germline V and J ends were trimmed by 4 bases and 5 bases, with 12 bases remaining between them. The CDR3 spans 13 residues. CDR3 amino acids: CASSSILGDEQYF. The CDR3 region has the DNA TGTGCCAGCAGCTCAATTCTAGGGGACGAGCAGTACTTC. Full variable domain (missing parts from reference TRBV7-3 and TRBJ2-7): GAGVSQTPSNKVTEKGKYVELRCDPISGHTALYWYRQSLGQGPEFLIYFQGTGAADDSGLPNDRFFAVRPEGSVSTLKIQRTERGDSAVYLCASSSILGDEQYFGPGTRLTVT.

The gene calls are TRBV11-1 and TRBJ1-2; D is undetermined. V lost 1 base, J lost 2 bases, and 14 bases lay in between. Germline CDR1 and CDR2: SGHAT and FQDESV (reference sequence). This CDR3 spans 16 amino acids. The DNA for the CDR3 is TGTGCCAGCAGCTTAGAGGCGTCGGAGGCCAACTATGGCTACACCTTC. As protein: CASSLEASEANYGYTF.

This clonotype was detected a few times. The chain links TRBV6-5 to TRBJ1-1, with 8 bases aligning to TRBD1. The CDR3 contains 16 residues. J was trimmed by 0 bases and V by 4 bases; bases with no gene match: 7. CDR1 is MNHEY, CDR2 SVGAGI, per germline. CDR3: CASSFRTGRMNTEAFF. CDR3 bases: TGTGCCAGCAGTTTCCGGACAGGGAGGATGAACACTGAAGCTTTCTTT.

This clonotype was observed many times. The chain recombines TRBV5-1 with TRBJ2-2; TRBD2 matches at 13 bases. This CDR3 has 17 amino acids. Germline loops: CDR1 SGHRS, CDR2 YFSETQ. Trimming removed 0 bases from V and 5 bases from J; junction bases left unmatched: 4. CDR3 DNA: TGCGCCAGCAGCTTGGGGACTAGCGGGAGTCCTACCGGGGAGCTGTTTTTT. It translates to CASSLGTSGSPTGELFF. The variable domain in full, with the rest retrieved from reference TRBV5-1 and TRBJ2-2, is KAGVTQTPRYLIKTRGQQVTLSCSPISGHRSVSWYQQTPGQGLQFLFEYFSETQRNKGNFPGRFSGRQFSNSRSEMNVSTLELGDSALYLCASSLGTSGSPTGELFFGEGSRLTVL.

The V call is TRBV20-1, the J call TRBJ2-1; D is uncertain. Germline values: CDR1 DFQATT, CDR2 SNEGSKA (reference sequence). The V end was cut by 3 bases, the J end by 4 bases, with 4 bases between. The CDR3 runs 11 residues. CDR3 bases: TGCAGTGCTAGCCGTTACAATGAGCAGTTCTTC. Translated, it gives CSASRYNEQFF.